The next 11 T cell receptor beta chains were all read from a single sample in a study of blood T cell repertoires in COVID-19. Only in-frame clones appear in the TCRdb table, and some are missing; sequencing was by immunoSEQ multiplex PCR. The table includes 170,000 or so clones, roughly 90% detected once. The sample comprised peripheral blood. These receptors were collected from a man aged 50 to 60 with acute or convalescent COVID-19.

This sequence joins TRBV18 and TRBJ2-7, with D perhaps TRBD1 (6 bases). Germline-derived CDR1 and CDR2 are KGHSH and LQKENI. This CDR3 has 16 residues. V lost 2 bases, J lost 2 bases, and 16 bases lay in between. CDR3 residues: CASSPRTTGITYEQYF. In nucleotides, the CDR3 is TGTGCCAGCTCACCAAGGACGACAGGAATAACCTACGAGCAGTACTTC.

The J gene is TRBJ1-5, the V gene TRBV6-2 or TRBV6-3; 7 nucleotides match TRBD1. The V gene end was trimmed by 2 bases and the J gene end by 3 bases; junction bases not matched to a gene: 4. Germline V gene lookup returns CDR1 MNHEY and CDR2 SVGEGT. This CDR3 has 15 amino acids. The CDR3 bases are TGTGCCAGCAGTTACCCCGACAGGGACAATCAGCCCCAGCATTTT. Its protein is CASSYPDRDNQPQHF.

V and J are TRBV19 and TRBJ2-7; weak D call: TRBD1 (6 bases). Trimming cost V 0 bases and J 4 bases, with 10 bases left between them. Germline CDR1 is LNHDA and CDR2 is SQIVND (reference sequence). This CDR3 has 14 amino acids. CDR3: CASSIDRTEYEQYV. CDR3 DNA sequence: TGTGCCAGTAGTATAGATAGGACAGAGTACGAGCAGTACGTC.

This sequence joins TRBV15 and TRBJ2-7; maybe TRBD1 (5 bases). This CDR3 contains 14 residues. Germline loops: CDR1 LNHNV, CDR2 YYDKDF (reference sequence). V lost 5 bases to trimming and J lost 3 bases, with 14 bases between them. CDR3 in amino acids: CATSGHPGNYEQYF. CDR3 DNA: TGTGCCACCAGCGGACACCCCGGAAACTACGAGCAGTACTTC.

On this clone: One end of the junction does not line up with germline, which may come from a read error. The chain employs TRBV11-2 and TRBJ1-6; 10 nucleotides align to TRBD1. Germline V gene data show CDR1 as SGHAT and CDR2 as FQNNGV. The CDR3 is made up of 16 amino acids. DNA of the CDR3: TGTGCCAGCAGCCTAGAGACAGGGGGCTGGAATTCACCCCTCCACTTT. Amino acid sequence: CASSLETGGWNSPLHF.

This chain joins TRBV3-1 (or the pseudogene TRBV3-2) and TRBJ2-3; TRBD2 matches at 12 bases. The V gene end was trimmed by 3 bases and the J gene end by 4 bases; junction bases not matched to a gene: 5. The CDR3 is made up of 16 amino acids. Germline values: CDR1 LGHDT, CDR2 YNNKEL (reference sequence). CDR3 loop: CASSQRLAGAADTQYF. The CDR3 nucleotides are TGTGCCAGCAGCCAGCGACTAGCGGGAGCAGCAGATACGCAGTATTTT.

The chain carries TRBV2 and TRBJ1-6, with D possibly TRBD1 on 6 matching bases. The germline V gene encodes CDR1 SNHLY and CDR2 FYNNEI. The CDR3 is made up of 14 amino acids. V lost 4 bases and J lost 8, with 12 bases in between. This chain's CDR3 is CASSGQGIYSPLHF. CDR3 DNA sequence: TGTGCCAGCAGTGGTCAGGGGATTTATTCACCCCTCCACTTT. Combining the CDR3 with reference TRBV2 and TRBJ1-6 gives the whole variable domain EPEVTQTPSHQVTQMGQEVILRCVPISNHLYFYWYRQILGQKVEFLVSFYNNEISEKSEIFDDQFSVERPDGSNFTLKIRSTKLEDSAMYFCASSGQGIYSPLHFGNGTRLTVT.

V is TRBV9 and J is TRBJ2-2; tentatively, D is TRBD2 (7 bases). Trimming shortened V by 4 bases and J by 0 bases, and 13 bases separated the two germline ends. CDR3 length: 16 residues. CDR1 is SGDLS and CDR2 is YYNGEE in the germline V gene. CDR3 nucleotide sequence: TGTGCCAGCAGCCCCGCGGGGGCGGCGAACACCGGGGAGCTGTTTTTT. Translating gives CASSPAGAANTGELFF.

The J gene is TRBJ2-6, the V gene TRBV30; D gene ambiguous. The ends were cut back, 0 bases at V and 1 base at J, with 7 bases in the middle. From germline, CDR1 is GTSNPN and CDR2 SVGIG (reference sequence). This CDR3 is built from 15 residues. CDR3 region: CAWSVGVSGANVLTF. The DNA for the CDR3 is TGTGCCTGGAGTGTTGGAGTGTCTGGGGCCAACGTCCTGACTTTC.

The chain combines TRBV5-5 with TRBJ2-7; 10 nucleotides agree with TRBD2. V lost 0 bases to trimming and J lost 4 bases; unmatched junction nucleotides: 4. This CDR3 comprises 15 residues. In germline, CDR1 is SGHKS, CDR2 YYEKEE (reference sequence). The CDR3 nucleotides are TGTGCCAGCAGCTTGGTAGCGGGGGGCCTTTACGAGCAGTACGTC. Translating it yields CASSLVAGGLYEQYV.

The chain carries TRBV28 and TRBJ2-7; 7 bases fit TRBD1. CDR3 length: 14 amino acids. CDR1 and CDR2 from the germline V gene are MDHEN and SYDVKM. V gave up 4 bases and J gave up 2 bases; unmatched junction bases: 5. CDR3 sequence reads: CASSSGQEPYEQYF. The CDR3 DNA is TGTGCCAGCAGTTCCGGACAGGAGCCCTACGAGCAGTACTTC.